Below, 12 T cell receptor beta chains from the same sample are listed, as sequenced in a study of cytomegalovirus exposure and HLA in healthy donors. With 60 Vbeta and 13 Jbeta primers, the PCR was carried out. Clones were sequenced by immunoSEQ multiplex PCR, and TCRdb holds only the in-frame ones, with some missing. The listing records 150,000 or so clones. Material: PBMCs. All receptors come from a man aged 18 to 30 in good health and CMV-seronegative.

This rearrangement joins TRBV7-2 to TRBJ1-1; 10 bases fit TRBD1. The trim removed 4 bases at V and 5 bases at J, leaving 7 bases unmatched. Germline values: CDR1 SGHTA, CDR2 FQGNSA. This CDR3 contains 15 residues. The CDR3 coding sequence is TGTGCCAGCAGCTCGTGGGGACAGGGGTTGACTGAAGCTTTCTTT. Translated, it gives CASSSWGQGLTEAFF.

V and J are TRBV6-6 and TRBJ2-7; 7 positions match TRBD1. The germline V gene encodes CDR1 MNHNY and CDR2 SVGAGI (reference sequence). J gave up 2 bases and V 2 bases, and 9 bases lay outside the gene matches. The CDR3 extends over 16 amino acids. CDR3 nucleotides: TGTGCCAGCAGTTACCCCAGAGGACAGGACCCCTACGAGCAGTACTTC. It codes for CASSYPRGQDPYEQYF.

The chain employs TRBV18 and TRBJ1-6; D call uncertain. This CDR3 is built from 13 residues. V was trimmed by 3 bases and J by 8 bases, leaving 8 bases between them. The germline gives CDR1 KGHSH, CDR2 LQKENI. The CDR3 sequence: CASSPEVDSPLHF. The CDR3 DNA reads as TGTGCCAGCTCACCGGAGGTGGATTCACCCCTCCACTTT.

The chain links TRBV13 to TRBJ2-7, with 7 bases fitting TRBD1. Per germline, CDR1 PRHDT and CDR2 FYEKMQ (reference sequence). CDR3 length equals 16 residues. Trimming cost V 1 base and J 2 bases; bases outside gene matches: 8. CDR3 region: CASSLERQGPPYEQYF. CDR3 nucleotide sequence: TGTGCCAGCAGCTTAGAGCGACAGGGCCCTCCCTACGAGCAGTACTTC.

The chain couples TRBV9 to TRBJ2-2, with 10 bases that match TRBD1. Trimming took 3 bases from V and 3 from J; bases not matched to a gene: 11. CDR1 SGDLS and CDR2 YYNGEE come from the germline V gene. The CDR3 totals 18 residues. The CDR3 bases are TGTGCCAGCAGCGCAGCCTTTGACAGGGGGCATTACACCGGGGAGCTGTTTTTT. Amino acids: CASSAAFDRGHYTGELFF.

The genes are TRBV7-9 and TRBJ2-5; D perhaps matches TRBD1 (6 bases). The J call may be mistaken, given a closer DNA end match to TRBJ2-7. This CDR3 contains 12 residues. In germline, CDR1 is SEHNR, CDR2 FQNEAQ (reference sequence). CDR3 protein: CASSYRVYEQYF. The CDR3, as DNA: TGTGCCAGCAGCTACAGGGTCTACGAGCAGTACTTC.

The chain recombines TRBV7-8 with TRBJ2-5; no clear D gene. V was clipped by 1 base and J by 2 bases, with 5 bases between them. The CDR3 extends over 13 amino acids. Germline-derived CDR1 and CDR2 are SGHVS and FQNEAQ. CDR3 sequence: CASSLELQETQYF. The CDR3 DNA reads TGTGCCAGCAGCTTAGAACTTCAAGAGACCCAGTACTTC.

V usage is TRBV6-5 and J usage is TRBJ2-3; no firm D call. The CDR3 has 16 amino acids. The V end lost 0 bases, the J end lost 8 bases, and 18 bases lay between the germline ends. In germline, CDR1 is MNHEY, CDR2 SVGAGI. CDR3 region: CASSYSIGGGLGTQYF. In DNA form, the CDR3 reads TGTGCCAGCAGTTACTCGATCGGCGGTGGGTTGGGTACGCAGTATTTT.

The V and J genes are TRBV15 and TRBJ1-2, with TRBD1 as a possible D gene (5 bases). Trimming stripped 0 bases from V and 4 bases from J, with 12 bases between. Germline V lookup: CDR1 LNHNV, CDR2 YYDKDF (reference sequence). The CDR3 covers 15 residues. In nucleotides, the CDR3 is TGTGCCACCAGCAGAGATCTAGTGGGGCCCTATGGCTACACCTTC. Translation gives CATSRDLVGPYGYTF.

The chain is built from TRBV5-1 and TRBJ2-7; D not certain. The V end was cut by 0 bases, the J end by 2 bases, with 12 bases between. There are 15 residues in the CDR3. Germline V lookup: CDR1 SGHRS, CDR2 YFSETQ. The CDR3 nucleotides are TGCGCCAGCAGCTTGGAGAGCTCCCCCGCCTACGAGCAGTACTTC. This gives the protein CASSLESSPAYEQYF.

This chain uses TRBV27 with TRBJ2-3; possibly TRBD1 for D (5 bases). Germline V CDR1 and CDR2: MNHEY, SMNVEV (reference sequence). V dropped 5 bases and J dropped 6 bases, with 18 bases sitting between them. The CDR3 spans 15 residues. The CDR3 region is CASSHPAQGGDTQYF. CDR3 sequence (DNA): TGTGCCAGCAGTCACCCGGCCCAGGGTGGGGATACGCAGTATTTT.

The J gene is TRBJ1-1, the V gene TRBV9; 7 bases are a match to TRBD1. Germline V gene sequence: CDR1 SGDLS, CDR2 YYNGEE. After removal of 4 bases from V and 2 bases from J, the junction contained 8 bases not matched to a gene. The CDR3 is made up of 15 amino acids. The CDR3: CASSRIDRANTEAFF. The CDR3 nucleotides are TGTGCCAGCAGCCGAATAGACAGGGCTAACACTGAAGCTTTCTTT.